The 31 T cell receptor beta chains presented below share a single source sample, sequenced in a study of shared clonotypes between healthy human individuals. TCRdb keeps only in-frame clones here, not all; method: immunoSEQ multiplex PCR. The data hold 740,000 or so clones, with less than 80% observed a single time. Sequencing used memory CD4+ T cells sorted from blood. Sample subset: CD45RA-negative fraction. The receptors derive from a young woman in good health.

The table lists this clone with a few counts. This sequence joins TRBV27 and TRBJ1-2; 7 bases line up with TRBD1. CDR1 MNHEY and CDR2 SMNVEV come from the germline V gene (reference sequence). V shed 7 bases and J 4 bases; nucleotides not matched to a gene: 9. This CDR3 contains 14 residues. The CDR3 DNA sequence: TGTGCCAGCAAACTATCAGGGGGTTCCTATGGCTACACCTTC. Residues: CASKLSGGSYGYTF.

The gene calls are TRBV7-9 and TRBJ2-5; tentatively, D is TRBD1 (5 bases). The CDR3 covers 11 residues. Trimming removed 6 bases from V and 10 bases from J, with 12 bases in between. Germline CDR1 reads SEHNR; CDR2 reads FQNEAQ (reference sequence). CDR3 sequence reads: CASSQGMVQYF. CDR3 coding DNA: TGTGCCAGCAGTCAGGGAATGGTCCAGTACTTC.

This clone has at least ten counts. The chain has TRBV7-2 and TRBJ1-5; 9 nucleotides line up with TRBD1. V shed 2 bases, J shed 3 bases, and the junction held 2 bases outside the gene matches. There are 15 residues in the CDR3. Germline V gene lookup returns CDR1 SGHTA and CDR2 FQGNSA. The CDR3, as DNA: TGTGCCAGCAGCTTAACAGGGGGCGCCAATCAGCCCCAGCATTTT. It yields the protein CASSLTGGANQPQHF. The complete variable domain, with remaining parts taken from reference TRBV7-2 and TRBJ1-5, reads GAGVSQSPSNKVTEKGKDVELRCDPISGHTALYWYRQSLGQGLEFLIYFQGNSAPDKSGLPSDRFSAERTGGSVSTLTIQRTQQEDSAVYLCASSLTGGANQPQHFGDGTRLSIL.

V is TRBV10-3 and J is TRBJ2-1; TRBD1 might be the D (5 bases). The CDR3 totals 14 residues. V was pared by 4 bases and J by 6 bases, with 13 bases between. The germline V gene has CDR1 ENHRY and CDR2 SYGVKD. The CDR3 loop reads CAISVTRDGNEQFF. CDR3 in DNA: TGTGCCATCAGTGTAACCAGGGATGGCAATGAGCAGTTCTTC.

The chain employs TRBV28 and TRBJ2-5, with D possibly matching TRBD2 (5 bases). The CDR3 is made up of 14 amino acids. Germline CDR1 reads MDHEN; CDR2 reads SYDVKM. V was shortened by 6 bases and J by 2 bases, with 13 bases between the two germline ends. This chain's CDR3 is CASSGAASQETQYF. DNA of the CDR3: TGTGCCAGCAGCGGAGCGGCCAGTCAAGAGACCCAGTACTTC. Combining the CDR3 with reference TRBV28 and TRBJ2-5 gives the whole variable domain DVKVTQSSRYLVKRTGEKVFLECVQDMDHENMFWYRQDPGLGLRLIYFSYDVKMKEKGDIPEGYSVSREKKERFSLILESASTNQTSMYLCASSGAASQETQYFGPGTRLLVL.

This clone was recorded once. A far larger clone lies a single base away; this is likely a read error. The sample holds other DNA sequences that translate to the same CDR3. This chain uses TRBV7-9 with TRBJ2-7; TRBD1 might be the D (5 bases). CDR3 length: 14 residues. Germline CDR1 SEHNR, CDR2 FQNEAQ (reference sequence). The V end was cut by 4 bases, the J end by 4 bases, with 14 bases between. CDR3 DNA: TGTGCCAGCAGCTCGGCTGGGGCGGCTTACGAGCAGTACTTC. Encoded protein: CASSSAGAAYEQYF.

The rearrangement joins TRBV6-1 to TRBJ2-7; 9 bases align to TRBD1. This CDR3 is 15 amino acids long. Germline CDR1 MNHNS, CDR2 SASEGT. V shed 3 bases and J 3 bases; nucleotides not matched to a gene: 6. The CDR3 region has the DNA TGTGCCAGCAGTGATCAGACAGGGGGATACTACGAGCAGTACTTC. It specifies CASSDQTGGYYEQYF.

The chain has TRBV4-1 and TRBJ1-2, with no clear D. The CDR3 is 14 residues long. Germline V lookup: CDR1 MGHRA, CDR2 YSYEKL. V lost 4 bases and J 2 bases, leaving 11 bases between the germline ends. The CDR3 here is CASSPLGGNYGYTF. CDR3 bases: TGCGCCAGCAGCCCCCTTGGAGGGAACTATGGCTACACCTTC.

The rearrangement joins TRBV30 to TRBJ2-7; D possibly corresponds to TRBD2 (5 bases). The CDR3 has 14 residues. V was trimmed by 0 bases and J by 3 bases, leaving 12 bases between them. CDR1 and CDR2 from the germline V gene are GTSNPN and SVGIG (reference sequence). CDR3 sequence reads: CAWSVSPADYEQYF. The CDR3 nucleotides are TGTGCCTGGAGTGTTTCCCCAGCGGACTACGAGCAGTACTTC.

V and J are TRBV5-1 and TRBJ2-7; D is possibly TRBD1 (5 bases). V was clipped by 4 bases and J by 1 base, with 12 bases between them. The CDR3 has 14 residues. Germline V lookup: CDR1 SGHRS, CDR2 YFSETQ. The DNA of the CDR3 is TGCGCCAGCAGCCAAACCCAGGGTTCCTACGAGCAGTACTTC. Its translation is CASSQTQGSYEQYF.

V usage is TRBV9 and J usage is TRBJ2-2; 16 bases fit TRBD2. CDR1 and CDR2 (germline): SGDLS, YYNGEE. After removal of 4 bases from V and 5 bases from J, the junction contained 5 bases not matched to a gene. The CDR3 loop spans 17 amino acids. CDR3 amino acids: CASSPGLAGGRTGELFF. CDR3 in DNA: TGTGCCAGCAGCCCGGGACTAGCGGGAGGGCGGACCGGGGAGCTGTTTTTT.

Ten or more counts support this clone. The CDR3 nucleotides are TGTGCCAGCAGCTCTTTAGCTCCCCTATCTGGGGAGCTGTTTTTT. It yields the protein CASSSLAPLSGELFF. V is TRBV5-6 and J is TRBJ2-2; D call uncertain. The CDR3 runs 15 residues. Trimming removed 3 bases from V and 8 bases from J, with 17 bases in between. Looked up from germline, CDR1 is SGHDT and CDR2 is YYEEEE.

Comment on this clone: At one end the junction does not follow the germline gene, possibly because of a read error. CDR3 in DNA: TGTGCCAGCATCAAATTCCGGGACAGGGGGAGGATGGACACTGGAGCTTTCTTT. Protein sequence: CASIKFRDRGRMDTGAFF. The V and J genes are TRBV6-9 and TRBJ1-1, with 11 bases lining up with TRBD1. This CDR3 is built from 18 residues. Germline V gene data show CDR1 as MNHGY and CDR2 as SVAAGI.

V and J are TRBV10-3 and TRBJ2-1, with TRBD2 matching 9 bases. V shed 3 bases and J 1 base; nucleotides not matched to a gene: 4. CDR3 size: 16 residues. CDR1 and CDR2 from the germline V gene are ENHRY and SYGVKD. CDR3 sequence: CAISDSGRASYNEQFF. The CDR3 region has the DNA TGTGCCATCAGTGATAGCGGGAGAGCATCCTACAATGAGCAGTTCTTC.

This chain links TRBV18 with TRBJ1-5, with a weak D call TRBD1 (5 bases). The CDR3 covers 15 residues. V shed 0 bases and J shed 9 bases, with 15 bases lying between them. In germline, CDR1 is KGHSH, CDR2 LQKENI. The CDR3 spells CASSPPSDTSRPQHF. The CDR3 DNA is TGTGCCAGCTCACCACCGTCGGACACCAGTAGGCCCCAGCATTTT.

This chain uses TRBV28 with TRBJ2-7, with D possibly being TRBD1 (5 bases). The CDR3 has 12 residues. Trimming took off 4 bases at V and 6 bases at J, with 10 bases between the two ends. CDR1 is MDHEN and CDR2 is SYDVKM in the germline V gene. The CDR3 loop is CASSSTGPEQYF. CDR3 sequence (DNA): TGTGCCAGCAGTTCAACAGGACCCGAGCAGTACTTC.

The table lists this clone with many counts. The rearrangement joins TRBV30 to TRBJ2-4; no clear D gene. This CDR3 has 14 residues. Trimming took 0 bases from V and 4 from J, leaving 10 bases between them. The germline V gene has CDR1 GTSNPN and CDR2 SVGIG (reference sequence). CDR3 coding DNA: TGTGCCTGGAGTGTTGTTAGAATAAAAAACATTCAGTACTTC. Protein sequence: CAWSVVRIKNIQYF.

The V gene is TRBV11-2, the J gene TRBJ2-2; D may be TRBD1 or TRBD2 (5 bases each). Germline V CDR1 and CDR2: SGHAT, FQNNGV. The CDR3 loop spans 15 amino acids. V lost 6 bases, J lost 0 bases, and 11 bases lay in between. CDR3 bases: TGTGCCAGCAGAGGACCGGGACCGAACACCGGGGAGCTGTTTTTT. Protein: CASRGPGPNTGELFF. The full variable domain, completed using reference TRBV11-2 and TRBJ2-2, is EAGVAQSPRYKIIEKRQSVAFWCNPISGHATLYWYQQILGQGPKLLIQFQNNGVVDDSQLPKDRFSAERLKGVDSTLKIQPAKLEDSAVYLCASRGPGPNTGELFFGEGSRLTVL.

This clone was detected only once. The chain has TRBV6-5 and TRBJ2-5, with 7 bases matching TRBD1. The germline gives CDR1 MNHEY, CDR2 SVGAGI. The length of the CDR3 is 15 residues. After removal of 0 bases from V and 7 bases from J, the junction contained 8 bases not matched to a gene. The chain's CDR3 is CASSYSRDSSPTQYF. CDR3 nucleotide sequence: TGTGCCAGCAGTTACTCCCGGGACAGCTCACCGACCCAGTACTTC.

The chain is built from TRBV5-5 and TRBJ1-1, with a weak D call TRBD1 (6 bases). The length of the CDR3 is 19 residues. Trimming shortened V by 0 bases and J by 0 bases, and 21 bases separated the two germline ends. Germline assignment: CDR1 SGHKS and CDR2 YYEKEE (reference sequence). As DNA, the CDR3 is TGTGCCAGCAGCTTGGATATGCCGCGGGGGCGCCCGGTGAACACTGAAGCTTTCTTT. Translation: CASSLDMPRGRPVNTEAFF.

The J gene is TRBJ1-4, the V gene TRBV7-2; a weak D match, TRBD1 (5 bases). Germline CDR1 SGHTA, CDR2 FQGNSA. This CDR3 is built from 15 residues. The V end lost 4 bases, the J end lost 1 base, and 10 bases lay between the germline ends. The CDR3 DNA is TGTGCCAGCAGCTCTTACGGGGGAACTAATGAAAAACTGTTTTTT. Translating it yields CASSSYGGTNEKLFF.

This clone has just a few counts. Other DNA sequences within the sample encode an identical CDR3. The gene calls are TRBV28 and TRBJ1-4, with D possibly matching TRBD1 (5 bases). V lost 6 bases to trimming and J lost 0 bases, with 8 bases between them. The CDR3 has 14 amino acids. Per germline, CDR1 MDHEN and CDR2 SYDVKM. The CDR3 sequence is CASSDSATNEKLFF. In DNA form, the CDR3 reads TGTGCCAGCAGCGACAGTGCAACTAATGAAAAACTGTTTTTT.

In this sample, this clone turned up once. The chain is built from TRBV7-9 and TRBJ2-1; 8 bases are shared with TRBD2. The CDR3 loop spans 15 amino acids. With 1 base clipped from V and 2 bases from J, the junction kept 1 base outside the gene matches. Germline assignment: CDR1 SEHNR and CDR2 FQNEAQ (reference sequence). This chain's CDR3 is CASSLDSGAYNEQFF. The CDR3 bases are TGTGCCAGCAGCTTAGATAGCGGGGCCTACAATGAGCAGTTCTTC.

The J gene is TRBJ2-4, the V gene TRBV4-1; D is unresolved. The germline CDR1 and CDR2 sequences are MGHRA and YSYEKL. The length of the CDR3 is 16 residues. The germline V and J ends were trimmed by 1 base and 6 bases, with 16 bases remaining between them. CDR3 DNA sequence: TGCGCCAGCAGCCAAGTAAGGATTTCGGACCTAAACATTCAGTACTTC. Translation: CASSQVRISDLNIQYF.

CDR3 protein: CASSGRTSLRYEQYF. The CDR3 DNA reads as TGTGCCAGCAGTGGACGGACTAGCCTCCGCTACGAGCAGTACTTC. This chain joins TRBV28 and TRBJ2-7, with TRBD2 matching 8 bases. After removal of 5 bases from V and 3 bases from J, the junction contained 9 bases not matched to a gene. Germline V CDR1 and CDR2: MDHEN, SYDVKM. The CDR3 sequence is 15 residues long.

The gene calls are TRBV27 and TRBJ1-2, with 7 bases lining up with TRBD1. Germline loops: CDR1 MNHEY, CDR2 SMNVEV (reference sequence). The CDR3 is made up of 15 amino acids. Trimming removed 6 bases from V and 5 bases from J; junction bases left unmatched: 12. The CDR3 coding sequence is TGTGCCAGCAGGATAACCGGGACAGCTAGTTATGGCTACACCTTC. Translated: CASRITGTASYGYTF.

Here the CDR3 reads CASSEHPEGEAFF. CDR3 DNA: TGTGCCAGCAGTGAACACCCAGAAGGTGAAGCTTTCTTT. This chain joins TRBV25-1 and TRBJ1-1; D is unresolved. The germline V gene encodes CDR1 MGHDK and CDR2 SYGVNS. V was clipped by 2 bases and J by 7 bases, with 11 bases between them. There are 13 residues in the CDR3.

V usage is TRBV10-3 and J usage is TRBJ1-2, with TRBD1 matching over 11 bases. The CDR3 is 16 amino acids. J lost 5 bases, V lost 3 bases, and 8 bases had no gene match. Germline V gives CDR1 ENHRY, CDR2 SYGVKD. The CDR3 DNA follows: TGTGCCATCAGTGATCCTTCCGGGACAGGGGGATATGGCTACACCTTC. Protein sequence: CAISDPSGTGGYGYTF.

The V gene is TRBV7-9, the J gene TRBJ2-1, with D unclear. V gave up 1 base and J gave up 5 bases, with 9 bases separating them. CDR3 length equals 14 residues. The germline V gene encodes CDR1 SEHNR and CDR2 FQNEAQ (reference sequence). The CDR3 sequence: CASSLGSNNNEQFF. DNA of the CDR3: TGTGCCAGCAGCTTAGGATCGAACAACAATGAGCAGTTCTTC.

This chain links TRBV2 with TRBJ1-1; D gene uncertain. Germline V CDR1 and CDR2: SNHLY, FYNNEI. Trimming pared 6 bases from V and 8 bases from J, leaving 13 bases between. The CDR3 is made up of 12 amino acids. The CDR3 spells CASRALVPEAFF. The CDR3 DNA sequence: TGTGCCAGCAGGGCTCTCGTACCAGAAGCTTTCTTT.

This clone occurred a few times. The V and J genes are TRBV25-1 and TRBJ2-1; D gene ambiguous. This CDR3 contains 18 residues. V shed 1 base and J shed 0 bases, with 16 bases lying between them. Looked up from germline, CDR1 is MGHDK and CDR2 is SYGVNS. CDR3 protein: CASSESTQGRSSYNEQFF. The CDR3 DNA is TGTGCCAGCAGTGAATCTACCCAAGGACGGAGCTCCTACAATGAGCAGTTCTTC.